This T cell receptor beta chain emerged from a study of blood T cell repertoires in COVID-19. The overall study: Acute-phase and convalescent COVID-19 samples originated in the United States, Italy and Spain. PBMCs, B-cell-depleted T cells, or T cells provided the cDNA or gDNA that made up the material.

Per the study methods: For nucleated cells, counts were estimated from reference gene primer amplification. Profiling relied on immunoSEQ multiplex PCR, and the TCRdb table lists in-frame clones only, not all of them. Clone size and V and J calls were adopted from that table, with D and trimming inferred from the DNA. This table has 250,000 to 350,000 clones, roughly 90% appearing once. Each participant's cohort was designated according to participant-reported clinical history. This receptor was identified in a woman in her 30s who had recovered from COVID-19. Sequencing input: PBMCs or T cells enriched from blood (not recorded which).

The CDR3 sequence is CASSLKTGYTGELFF. DNA of the CDR3: TGTGCCAGCAGTTTGAAGACTGGATACACCGGGGAGCTGTTTTTT. The chain joins TRBV6-2 or TRBV6-3 to TRBJ2-2, with D unresolved. The V end was cut by 4 bases, the J end by 3 bases, with 12 bases between. CDR3 length: 15 amino acids. CDR1 and CDR2 (germline): MNHEY, SVGEGT.